This passage covers 27 T cell receptor beta chains from one sample sequenced in a study of early T cells in non-severe SARS-CoV-2 infection. TCRdb processed the 5' RACE reads anew with MiXCR; each CDR3 protein has one entry. The sample includes 75,000 to 100,000 distinct CDR3 sequences, around 15% of them seen just once. Sequencing was performed on whole blood. Every receptor here comes from an adult who was a healthcare worker with PCR-confirmed SARS-CoV-2 infection or an uninfected control (not recorded which).

The V and J genes are TRBV4-1 and TRBJ2-2; TRBD2 matches 9 bases. V lost 1 base, J lost 6 bases, and 9 bases stayed unmatched. Germline V gene lookup returns CDR1 MGHRA and CDR2 YSYEKL. CDR3 length: 17 amino acids. CDR3 protein: CASSQGLAGMLAGELFF. The CDR3 nucleotides are TGCGCCAGCAGCCAAGGGCTAGCGGGAATGTTGGCCGGGGAGCTGTTTTTT.

V and J are TRBV15 and TRBJ1-1, with D unclear. This CDR3 has 15 residues. Germline V lookup: CDR1 LNHNV, CDR2 YYDKDF (reference sequence). Deletions cut 2 bases from V and 4 bases from J, with 14 bases between. CDR3 DNA: TGTGCCACCAGCAGACTCGGATTTCAGGCCACTGAAGCTTTCTTT. Translating gives CATSRLGFQATEAFF.

Comment on this clonotype: Being one base from a much bigger clone, this may be a read error. The V call is TRBV5-1, the J call TRBJ2-1; D may be TRBD1 (6 bases). Trimming cost V 4 bases and J 6 bases, with 11 bases left between them. Germline CDR1 SGHRS, CDR2 YFSETQ. This CDR3 contains 13 residues. The DNA for the CDR3 is TGCGCCAGCAGCATGCCAGGGGCCAATGAGCAGTTCTTC. Its protein is CASSMPGANEQFF. Variable domain in full (rest from reference TRBV5-1 and TRBJ2-1): KAGVTQTPRYLIKTRGQQVTLSCSPISGHRSVSWYQQTPGQGLQFLFEYFSETQRNKGNFPGRFSGRQFSNSRSEMNVSTLELGDSALYLCASSMPGANEQFFGPGTRLTVL.

J is TRBJ2-1 and V is TRBV20-1; the match to TRBD2 covers 11 bases. CDR3 length equals 15 residues. The germline V gene encodes CDR1 DFQATT and CDR2 SNEGSKA (reference sequence). V gave up 5 bases and J gave up 3 bases; unmatched junction bases: 6. CDR3 in amino acids: CSACEGLAGYNEQFF. CDR3 DNA sequence: TGCAGTGCTTGTGAAGGACTAGCGGGCTACAATGAGCAGTTCTTC.

In its sample, this clonotype was seen many times. The chain recombines TRBV29-1 with TRBJ2-1; D call uncertain. The CDR3 spans 11 residues. Germline V CDR1 and CDR2: SQVTM, ANQGSEA. Trimming took off 3 bases at V and 6 bases at J, with 6 bases between the two ends. The CDR3 region has the DNA TGCAGCGTTGAGAGTACCAATGAGCAGTTCTTC. This translates into CSVESTNEQFF.

The rearrangement uses TRBV12-3 or TRBV12-4 and TRBJ1-5; 7 bases match TRBD1. Trimming cost V 4 bases and J 4 bases; bases outside gene matches: 10. The CDR3 extends over 16 amino acids. The DNA for the CDR3 is TGTGCCAGCAGTTCATTCGACAGGGAACCTAATCAGCCCCAGCATTTT. Its translation: CASSSFDREPNQPQHF.

This clonotype showed up many times. The chain links TRBV5-4 to TRBJ2-7; D call uncertain. Trimming took 0 bases from V and 5 from J, leaving 3 bases between them. The CDR3 totals 11 residues. Germline CDR1 reads SGHNT; CDR2 reads YYREEE (reference sequence). CDR3 amino acids: CASSLGNEQYF. The CDR3 DNA is TGTGCCAGCAGCTTGGGGAACGAGCAGTACTTC.

This chain links TRBV3-1 with TRBJ1-5; D remains unclear. The CDR3 consists of 15 residues. The germline V gene encodes CDR1 LGHDT and CDR2 YNNKEL (reference sequence). Trimming removed 0 bases from V and 0 bases from J, with 6 bases in between. CDR3 region: CASSQDTVSNQPQHF. In DNA, the CDR3 is TGTGCCAGCAGCCAAGATACAGTTAGCAATCAGCCCCAGCATTTT.

This clonotype has more than one count but fewer than ten. CDR3 amino acids: CASSQDRNYEQYF. Written as DNA, the CDR3 is TGTGCCAGCAGCCAAGATCGTAACTACGAGCAGTACTTC. The J gene is TRBJ2-7, the V gene TRBV3-1; the D is unclear. V lost 0 bases and J 3 bases, leaving 6 bases between the germline ends. The CDR3 extends over 13 amino acids. Germline V CDR1 and CDR2: LGHDT, YNNKEL (reference sequence).

This clonotype was counted only a few times. The V call is TRBV10-3, the J call TRBJ1-1, with no clear D. Looked up from germline, CDR1 is ENHRY and CDR2 is SYGVKD. The V end lost 3 bases, the J end lost 4 bases, and 6 bases lay between the germline ends. The CDR3 spans 12 residues. CDR3 residues: CAISDRSTEAFF. In nucleotides, the CDR3 is TGTGCCATCAGTGATCGTAGCACTGAAGCTTTCTTT.

The chain uses TRBV7-2 and TRBJ2-3; the D gene is possibly TRBD2 (6 bases). V gave up 5 bases and J gave up 7 bases, with 13 bases separating them. CDR1 SGHTA and CDR2 FQGNSA come from the germline V gene. The CDR3 is 13 amino acids. In DNA form, the CDR3 reads TGTGCCAGCAGCGTCCGGGGGTTGAATACGCAGTATTTT. This translates into CASSVRGLNTQYF.

The CDR3 nucleotides read TGTGCCATCTCGCGTAGCTCCTACGAGCAGTACTTC. This translates into CAISRSSYEQYF. The chain carries TRBV28 and TRBJ2-7; no definite D call. V was cut by 10 bases and J by 0 bases, with 10 bases left in between. The CDR3 loop spans 12 amino acids. Germline assignment: CDR1 MDHEN and CDR2 SYDVKM.

The rearrangement links TRBV9 to TRBJ2-7, with a tentative D call TRBD1 (5 bases). This CDR3 has 14 residues. Germline loops: CDR1 SGDLS, CDR2 YYNGEE. V shed 0 bases and J shed 8 bases, with 15 bases lying between them. As DNA, the CDR3 is TGTGCCAGCAGCGTAGAAGGGGATGTTAAGAAGCAGTACTTC. Its protein is CASSVEGDVKKQYF.

Relative to its sample, this clonotype is medium-sized (0.01 to 0.1%). The chain couples TRBV5-8 to TRBJ2-1; D may be TRBD1 or TRBD2 (5 bases each). The CDR3 has 14 amino acids. Trimming removed 2 bases from V and 4 bases from J, with 10 bases in between. CDR1 is SGHTS, CDR2 YDEGEE, per germline. Written as DNA, the CDR3 is TGTGCCAGCAGCTTATGGGACCAATACAATGAGCAGTTCTTC. Amino acids: CASSLWDQYNEQFF.

The rearrangement uses TRBV6-5 and TRBJ2-7; possible D gene TRBD2, 5 bases. The V and J ends lost 6 bases and 4 bases respectively, with 7 bases between them. The CDR3 loop spans 11 amino acids. Germline V gene sequence: CDR1 MNHEY, CDR2 SVGAGI. DNA for the CDR3: TGTGCCAGCAGACGGGATTACGAGCAGTACTTC. Residues: CASRRDYEQYF.

In its sample, this clonotype was seen a few times. This rearrangement joins TRBV28 to TRBJ2-4; 9 bases are shared with TRBD2. CDR1 MDHEN and CDR2 SYDVKM come from the germline V gene. Trimming at V came to 6 bases and at J to 8 bases, leaving 2 bases not matched to a gene. The CDR3 is 12 amino acids. The CDR3 loop is CASSAGGYIQYF. The CDR3 nucleotides read TGTGCCAGCAGCGCGGGGGGGTACATTCAGTACTTC.

The rearrangement uses TRBV14 and TRBJ2-5; weak D call: TRBD2 (5 bases). The V end was cut by 7 bases, the J end by 5 bases, with 11 bases between. Germline CDR1 and CDR2: SGHDN and FVKESK. The CDR3 spans 12 residues. This CDR3 is CASNRGGETQYF. The CDR3 nucleotides read TGTGCCAGCAACCGAGGAGGCGAGACCCAGTACTTC.

This clonotype has just a few counts. The CDR3 region has the DNA TGCAGTGCTACAGGACTAGCGGGCGATAGCTCCTACGAGCAGTACTTC. Its protein product is CSATGLAGDSSYEQYF. The chain couples TRBV20-1 to TRBJ2-7; TRBD2 aligns across 11 bases. The CDR3 is 16 amino acids. V was clipped by 4 bases and J by 0 bases; unmatched bases: 8. Germline loops: CDR1 DFQATT, CDR2 SNEGSKA (reference sequence).

The chain employs TRBV18 and TRBJ2-3; a possible D gene is TRBD2 (7 bases). The germline CDR1 and CDR2 sequences are KGHSH and LQKENI. CDR3 length: 19 residues. V gave up 6 bases and J gave up 0 bases, with 25 bases separating them. The CDR3 bases are TGTGCCAGCTCGCCCCAGAGCGGTCGGGGGGCAATGAGCACAGATACGCAGTATTTT. This codes for CASSPQSGRGAMSTDTQYF.

In this sample, this clonotype turned up a few times. The chain links TRBV18 to TRBJ2-2; D is unclear. Per the germline V gene, CDR1 is KGHSH and CDR2 is LQKENI. V was pared by 3 bases and J by 4 bases, with 9 bases between. The CDR3 is made up of 14 amino acids. CDR3 nucleotides: TGTGCCAGCTCACCCCGGGCTACCACCGGGGAGCTGTTTTTT. This codes for CASSPRATTGELFF. Full variable domain (rest looked up from reference TRBV18 and TRBJ2-2): NAGVMQNPRHLVRRRGQEARLRCSPMKGHSHVYWYRQLPEEGLKFMVYLQKENIIDESGMPKERFSAEFPKEGPSILRIQQVVRGDSAAYFCASSPRATTGELFFGEGSRLTVL.

This clonotype was detected ten times or more. The chain recombines TRBV2 with TRBJ2-1; 10 bases map to TRBD2. Germline CDR1 reads SNHLY; CDR2 reads FYNNEI. The junction had 13 bases not matched to a gene; V was cut back by 7 bases and J by 10 bases. This CDR3 spans 15 amino acids. The CDR3 sequence is CASIEGTSARQEQFF. In nucleotides, the CDR3 is TGTGCCAGCATCGAAGGGACTAGCGCACGTCAAGAGCAGTTCTTC.

This clonotype was counted only a few times. The chain carries TRBV28 and TRBJ2-3; TRBD2 matches 7 bases. In germline, CDR1 is MDHEN, CDR2 SYDVKM. V was pared by 8 bases and J by 2 bases, with 4 bases of the junction left unmatched. The length of the CDR3 is 13 residues. DNA of the CDR3: TGTGCCAGCTTAAGCGGGAACACAGATACGCAGTATTTT. Protein product: CASLSGNTDTQYF.

This clonotype has at least ten counts. The chain combines TRBV7-6 with TRBJ2-7; D unclear. Germline V gene data show CDR1 as SGHVS and CDR2 as FNYEAQ. The V end lost 4 bases, the J end lost 10 bases, and 17 bases lay between the germline ends. This CDR3 is 13 amino acids long. This CDR3 is CASSSTITTSQYF. CDR3 nucleotide sequence: TGTGCCAGCAGCTCGACCATTACCACGAGCCAGTACTTC. Full variable domain (missing parts from reference TRBV7-6 and TRBJ2-7): GAGVSQSPRYKVTKRGQDVALRCDPISGHVSLYWYRQALGQGPEFLTYFNYEAQQDKSGLPNDRFSAERPEGSISTLTIQRTEQRDSAMYRCASSSTITTSQYFGPGTRLTVT.

The CDR3 DNA reads TGTGCCAGCAGCCCCCCACCTGAGAACATTCAGTACTTC. This gives the protein CASSPPPENIQYF. V and J are TRBV7-2 and TRBJ2-4; no firm D call. Germline lookup yields CDR1 SGHTA and CDR2 FQGNSA. V lost 5 bases and J 7 bases, leaving 12 bases between the germline ends. This CDR3 contains 13 residues. Looking up the rest from reference TRBV7-2 and TRBJ2-4 gives the full variable domain: GAGVSQSPSNKVTEKGKDVELRCDPISGHTALYWYRQSLGQGLEFLIYFQGNSAPDKSGLPSDRFSAERTGGSVSTLTIQRTQQEDSAVYLCASSPPPENIQYFGAGTRLSVL.

This clonotype has a handful of counts. The chain couples TRBV18 to TRBJ2-3, with 8 bases matching TRBD2. The CDR3 length is 13 residues. The germline V gene has CDR1 KGHSH and CDR2 LQKENI. The V segment lost 6 bases and the J segment 5 bases; nucleotides outside the gene matches: 4. The CDR3 DNA is TGTGCCAGCTCGCCTACTAGCGGAGATACGCAGTATTTT. Its translation: CASSPTSGDTQYF.

This clonotype was recorded at least ten times. This rearrangement joins TRBV7-3 to TRBJ2-2; the D gene is possibly TRBD2 (5 bases). The CDR3 has 15 residues. V lost 5 bases and J 1 base, leaving 11 bases between the germline ends. The V gene's germline CDR1 is SGHTA and CDR2 FQGTGA. This chain's CDR3 is CASSPAVLNTGELFF. CDR3 bases: TGTGCCAGCAGCCCAGCGGTACTGAACACCGGGGAGCTGTTTTTT.

This clonotype appeared a few times. CDR3 sequence (DNA): TGTGCCAGCAGCTTGACGGGTTCTAGCGGGAGAGTAGAAACAGATACGCAGTATTTT. The encoded protein is CASSLTGSSGRVETDTQYF. The rearrangement links TRBV11-2 to TRBJ2-3, with TRBD2 matching over 10 bases. This CDR3 is built from 19 residues. CDR1 and CDR2 (germline): SGHAT, FQNNGV. Trimming took 3 bases from V and 3 from J; bases not matched to a gene: 15.